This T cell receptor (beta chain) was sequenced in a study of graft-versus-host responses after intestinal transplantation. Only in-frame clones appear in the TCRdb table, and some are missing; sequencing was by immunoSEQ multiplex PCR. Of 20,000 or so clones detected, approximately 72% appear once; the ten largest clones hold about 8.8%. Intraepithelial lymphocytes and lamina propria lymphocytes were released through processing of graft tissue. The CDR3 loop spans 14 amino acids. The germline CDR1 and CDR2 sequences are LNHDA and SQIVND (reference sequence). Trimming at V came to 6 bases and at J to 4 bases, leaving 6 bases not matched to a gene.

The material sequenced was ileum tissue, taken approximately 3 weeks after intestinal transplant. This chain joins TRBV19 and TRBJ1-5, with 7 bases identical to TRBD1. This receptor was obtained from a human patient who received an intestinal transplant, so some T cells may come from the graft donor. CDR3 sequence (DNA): TGTGCCAGTAGCCGAGGGACAGAGAATCAGCCCCAGCATTTT. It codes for CASSRGTENQPQHF.